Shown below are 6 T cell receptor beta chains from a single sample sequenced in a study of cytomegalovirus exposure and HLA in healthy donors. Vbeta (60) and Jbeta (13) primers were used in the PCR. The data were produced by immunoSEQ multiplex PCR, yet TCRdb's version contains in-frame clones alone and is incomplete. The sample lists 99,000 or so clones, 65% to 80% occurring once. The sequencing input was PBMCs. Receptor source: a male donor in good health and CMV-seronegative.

The CDR3 loop is CASRLLPGELFF. CDR3 sequence (DNA): TGTGCCAGCAGACTGCTGCCGGGGGAGCTGTTTTTT. The chain recombines TRBV27 with TRBJ2-2, with D unclear. The V gene lost 6 bases and the J gene lost 8 bases, with 10 bases spanning the gap. The CDR3 spans 12 residues. Germline-derived CDR1 and CDR2 are MNHEY and SMNVEV (reference sequence).

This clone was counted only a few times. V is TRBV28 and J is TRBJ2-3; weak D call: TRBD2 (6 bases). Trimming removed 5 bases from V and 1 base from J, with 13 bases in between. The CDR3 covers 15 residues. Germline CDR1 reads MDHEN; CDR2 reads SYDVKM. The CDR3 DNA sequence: TGTGCCAGCAGTCCCCCACTAGCAGGCACAGATACGCAGTATTTT. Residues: CASSPPLAGTDTQYF.

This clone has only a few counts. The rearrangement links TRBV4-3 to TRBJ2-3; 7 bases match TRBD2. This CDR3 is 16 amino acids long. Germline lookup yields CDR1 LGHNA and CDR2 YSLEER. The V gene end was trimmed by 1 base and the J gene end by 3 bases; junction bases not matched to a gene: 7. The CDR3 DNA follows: TGCGCCAGCAGCCAAGTCTATGGCGGGAGTACAGATACGCAGTATTTT. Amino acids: CASSQVYGGSTDTQYF.

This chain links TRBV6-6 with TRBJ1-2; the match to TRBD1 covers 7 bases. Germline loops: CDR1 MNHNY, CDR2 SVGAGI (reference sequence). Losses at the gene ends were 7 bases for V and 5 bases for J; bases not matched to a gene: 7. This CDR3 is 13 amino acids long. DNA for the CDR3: TGTGCCAGCACCCAAGGGGGCGTTTATGGCTACACCTTC. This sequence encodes CASTQGGVYGYTF.

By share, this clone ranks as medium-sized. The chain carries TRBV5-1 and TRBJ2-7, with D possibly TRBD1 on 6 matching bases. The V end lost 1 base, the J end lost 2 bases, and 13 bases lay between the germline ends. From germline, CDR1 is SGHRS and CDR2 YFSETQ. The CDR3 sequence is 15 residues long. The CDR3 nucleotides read TGCGCCAGCAGCTTGATTACAGGGCCGACCTACGAGCAGTACTTC. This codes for CASSLITGPTYEQYF.

CDR3 sequence reads: CASRDGLVGYEQYF. The CDR3 coding sequence is TGTGCCAGCAGAGATGGACTAGTAGGCTACGAGCAGTACTTC. This sequence joins TRBV7-9 and TRBJ2-5, with 7 bases identical to TRBD2. The J call may be incorrect, as the DNA end agrees better with TRBJ2-7. CDR1 SEHNR and CDR2 FQNEAQ come from the germline V gene (reference sequence). This CDR3 has 14 residues.